This T cell receptor (beta chain) is drawn from a study of blood T cell repertoires in COVID-19. Germline V gene sequence: CDR1 GTSNPN, CDR2 SVGIG (reference sequence). Trimming stripped 0 bases from V and 0 bases from J, with 15 bases between. The CDR3 runs to 17 residues. Source study methods: The authors estimated nucleated cell counts from reference gene primer amplification. The data were produced by immunoSEQ multiplex PCR, yet TCRdb's version contains in-frame clones alone and is incomplete. From that table come the V and J calls and clone size; the DNA was used to work out D and trimming. The sample contains around 63,000 clones, 84% of which appear only once.

This clonotype originated in a man between 60 and 75 years old with COVID-19, enrolled during active disease. The chain recombines TRBV30 with TRBJ1-3; tentatively, D is TRBD1 (6 bases). The sequenced sample consisted of peripheral blood. The DNA of the CDR3 is TGTGCCTGGAGTGTACGAGGACAGCCATTCTCTGGAAACACCATATATTTT. Its protein is CAWSVRGQPFSGNTIYF.